Following are 27 T cell receptor beta chains from one sample sequenced in a study of spatial heterogeneity in lung cancer. Each CDR3 protein is one row after TCRdb ran MiXCR on the 5' RACE reads. The sample records approximately 6,900 distinct CDR3 sequences, roughly 13% being singletons. These receptors' antigens are unknown. Findings and caveats of the study: Tracking of tumor mutation counts was seen in expanded intratumoral alpha and beta TCR counts.

Time point: sample taken at primary tumor resection. The sample consisted of lung tumor tissue, taken at surgery. These receptors all come from a male donor with early-stage non-small cell lung cancer.

This clonotype was detected only a few times. With the library built for alpha chains, this beta chain is off target and its frequency is not meaningful. The chain joins TRBV6-2 or TRBV6-3 to TRBJ2-7, with D hard to call. Trimming removed 2 bases at V and 1 base at J, with 6 bases between. Germline V gene sequence: CDR1 MNHEY, CDR2 SVGEGT. This CDR3 is 13 amino acids long. As DNA, the CDR3 is TGTGCCAGCAGTTACGGGCAGTCCTACGAGCAGTACTTC. Its protein is CASSYGQSYEQYF.

At least ten counts were recorded for this clonotype. Little can be read into the size of this beta chain, an off-target read in a library designed for alpha chains. J is TRBJ2-7 and V is TRBV20-1, with TRBD1 identical over 7 bases. The V segment lost 0 bases and the J segment 3 bases; nucleotides outside the gene matches: 5. Germline assignment: CDR1 DFQATT and CDR2 SNEGSKA (reference sequence). CDR3 length: 14 amino acids. In DNA form, the CDR3 reads TGCAGTGCTAGAGATCGGGCAGGGGGCTACGAGCAGTACTTC. As protein: CSARDRAGGYEQYF.

This clonotype came up many times. This beta chain is an unintended read in a library built for alpha chains; its size means little. The chain has TRBV30 and TRBJ1-6, with D maybe TRBD1 (5 bases). V was cut by 1 base and J by 13 bases, with 17 bases left in between. Germline V gene lookup returns CDR1 GTSNPN and CDR2 SVGIG (reference sequence). The CDR3 consists of 14 residues. The chain's CDR3 is CAWSAPDRDGPLHF. The CDR3 DNA is TGTGCCTGGAGTGCGCCCGACAGAGATGGGCCCCTCCACTTT.

This clonotype is medium-sized. Within a library made for alpha chains, this beta chain is off target, and its count is uninformative. The chain carries TRBV6-5 and TRBJ1-2; 9 bases map to TRBD1. The germline V gene has CDR1 MNHEY and CDR2 SVGAGI. J gave up 7 bases and V 8 bases, and 8 bases lay outside the gene matches. The CDR3 is made up of 13 amino acids. CDR3 in amino acids: CASRPGQGRGYTF. The CDR3 DNA sequence: TGTGCCAGCCGTCCGGGACAGGGACGTGGCTACACCTTC.

This clonotype showed up many times. A library made for alpha chains picked up this beta chain off target, so its size means little. The chain is built from TRBV20-1 and TRBJ2-1; D remains unclear. The germline gives CDR1 DFQATT, CDR2 SNEGSKA (reference sequence). The CDR3 spans 14 residues. V was shortened by 3 bases and J by 0 bases, with 9 bases between the two germline ends. The CDR3 loop reads CSASSPSSYNEQFF. The DNA for the CDR3 is TGCAGTGCTAGTTCCCCGAGCTCCTACAATGAGCAGTTCTTC.

In its sample, this clonotype was seen many times. The library was designed around alpha chains, so this beta chain is a stray read whose abundance carries little weight. The chain carries TRBV12-3 or TRBV12-4 and TRBJ2-2; D is undetermined. This CDR3 has 12 amino acids. V gave up 6 bases and J gave up 2 bases, with 4 bases separating them. The CDR3 is CASSENTGELFF. The CDR3 bases are TGTGCCAGCAGCGAAAACACCGGGGAGCTGTTTTTT.

This clonotype occurred many times. This beta chain is a stray read from a library made for alpha chains; its abundance is not meaningful. This chain joins TRBV20-1 and TRBJ1-1, with 8 bases aligning to TRBD1. The V gene end was trimmed by 3 bases and the J gene end by 1 base; junction bases not matched to a gene: 16. This CDR3 comprises 18 residues. The V gene's germline CDR1 is DFQATT and CDR2 SNEGSKA (reference sequence). CDR3 sequence (DNA): TGCAGTGCTAGTTTCCTTGGCAGGGGGCTGGCTCGGAACACTGAAGCTTTCTTT. Translating it yields CSASFLGRGLARNTEAFF.

This clonotype was seen repeatedly, ten times or more. This beta chain turned up in a library designed for alpha chains; as an off-target read, its abundance says little. CDR3 DNA: TGCAGTTTTAAACCGGGACTAGGGACCAGCGAGCAGTACTTC. Translating it yields CSFKPGLGTSEQYF. The chain couples TRBV20-1 to TRBJ2-7, with 8 bases lining up with TRBD2. J was trimmed by 6 bases and V by 8 bases; bases with no gene match: 15. This CDR3 is built from 14 residues. The germline CDR1 and CDR2 sequences are DFQATT and SNEGSKA (reference sequence).

In this sample, this clonotype turned up a few times. The library was built for alpha chains, so this beta chain is an off-target read and its size means little. The chain uses TRBV20-1 and TRBJ1-4; TRBD1 is a possible D gene (5 bases). This CDR3 region has 12 residues. Germline-derived CDR1 and CDR2 are DFQATT and SNEGSKA (reference sequence). Trimming removed 5 bases at V and 3 bases at J, with 7 bases between. CDR3 region: CSAVGANEKLFF. Here the CDR3 DNA reads TGCAGTGCTGTGGGGGCTAATGAAAAACTGTTTTTT.

There are many counts of this clonotype. Within a library made for alpha chains, this beta chain is off target, and its count is uninformative. This chain connects TRBV19 to TRBJ1-2, with TRBD1 matching over 7 bases. V lost 6 bases and J lost 3; bases outside the gene matches: 19. Germline lookup yields CDR1 LNHDA and CDR2 SQIVND (reference sequence). There are 18 residues in the CDR3. The CDR3 here is CASSPFLNTGVRDYGYTF. Here the CDR3 DNA reads TGTGCCAGTAGCCCATTCCTCAACACAGGGGTGAGGGACTATGGCTACACCTTC.

In its sample, this clonotype was seen many times. For a library built for alpha chains, this beta chain is a stray read; little rests on its size. The J gene is TRBJ1-1, the V gene TRBV12-3 or TRBV12-4; 7 bases agree with TRBD1. V gave up 7 bases and J gave up 1 base; unmatched junction bases: 6. This CDR3 has 14 residues. CDR3 in amino acids: CASTLGQSNTEAFF. The CDR3 DNA follows: TGTGCCAGCACCCTGGGACAGTCGAACACTGAAGCTTTCTTT.

Notes on this clonotype: This beta chain slipped into a library made for alpha chains as a stray read, so its size is not meaningful. The chain couples TRBV29-1 to TRBJ1-2; tentative D call: TRBD1 (5 bases). Deletions cut 3 bases from V and 4 bases from J, with 12 bases between. From germline, CDR1 is SQVTM and CDR2 ANQGSEA. The CDR3 length is 13 residues. CDR3 in DNA: TGCAGCGTTGATGTTGGGGGTGGCTATGGCTACACCTTC. Its protein is CSVDVGGGYGYTF.

About this clonotype: The library was prepared for alpha chains; this beta chain is a stray read, so its frequency means little. The chain employs TRBV28 and TRBJ1-5; D is undetermined. The V gene lost 5 bases and the J gene lost 9 bases, with 11 bases spanning the gap. Germline V gene lookup returns CDR1 MDHEN and CDR2 SYDVKM. This CDR3 is built from 12 residues. The CDR3 bases are TGTGCCAGCAGTCCCCCCCGTGGGCCCCAGCATTTT. Protein sequence: CASSPPRGPQHF.

Many counts were recorded for this clonotype. This beta chain is an unintended read in a library built for alpha chains; its size means little. The chain employs TRBV12-3 or TRBV12-4 and TRBJ2-5; D unresolved. This CDR3 spans 13 amino acids. The ends were cut back, 3 bases at V and 1 base at J, with 6 bases in the middle. Written as DNA, the CDR3 is TGTGCCAGCAGTTTCCGCGGCCAAGAGACCCAGTACTTC. Residues: CASSFRGQETQYF.

As to this clonotype: Little can be read into the size of this beta chain, an off-target read in a library designed for alpha chains. The V and J genes are TRBV5-1 and TRBJ1-6; D uncertain. This CDR3 spans 14 amino acids. CDR1 and CDR2 (germline): SGHRS, YFSETQ. V was pared by 5 bases and J by 10 bases, with 16 bases between. The CDR3 region is CASRMYGERSPLHF. The CDR3 DNA is TGCGCCAGCAGGATGTATGGGGAAAGGTCACCCCTCCACTTT.

This clonotype appeared many times. This beta chain represents an off-target read in a library built for alpha chains; its size is of limited meaning. V gene TRBV20-1 combines with J gene TRBJ2-3; 7 nucleotides agree with TRBD1. Germline values: CDR1 DFQATT, CDR2 SNEGSKA (reference sequence). CDR3 length equals 18 residues. The CDR3 nucleotides are TGCAGCTACAGGGGAAATGCTGATCCCACAGGAAGCACAGATACGCAGTATTTT. Its translation: CSYRGNADPTGSTDTQYF.

Notes on this clonotype: With the library built for alpha chains, this beta chain is off target and its frequency is not meaningful. The rearrangement joins TRBV12-3 or TRBV12-4 to TRBJ2-1; 11 positions agree with TRBD2. V lost 4 bases, J lost 6 bases, and 2 bases stayed unmatched. The CDR3 is 14 amino acids. CDR3 sequence reads: CASSSGTSGNEQFF. The CDR3 nucleotides are TGTGCCAGCAGTTCCGGGACTAGCGGCAATGAGCAGTTCTTC.

This clonotype has ten or more counts. This beta chain is an unintended read in a library built for alpha chains; its size means little. V usage is TRBV19 and J usage is TRBJ2-2; 7 bases fit TRBD1. This CDR3 has 13 residues. The germline V gene has CDR1 LNHDA and CDR2 SQIVND (reference sequence). Trimming took 5 bases from V and 9 from J; bases not matched to a gene: 6. The CDR3 DNA follows: TGTGCCAGTAGTTCACAGGGGAAGAGGGAGCTGTTTTTT. It specifies CASSSQGKRELFF. Supplemented by reference TRBV19 and TRBJ2-2, the full variable domain reads DGGITQSPKYLFRKEGQNVTLSCEQNLNHDAMYWYRQDPGQGLRLIYYSQIVNDFQKGDIAEGYSVSREKKESFPLTVTSAQKNPTAFYLCASSSQGKRELFFGEGSRLTVL.

This clonotype has a handful of counts. This beta chain came through as a stray read in a library set up for alpha chains, and its size says little. J is TRBJ2-2 and V is TRBV3-1; the D call may be TRBD1 or TRBD2 (5 bases each). V shed 3 bases and J shed 5 bases, with 16 bases lying between them. The CDR3 spans 16 residues. The germline V gene has CDR1 LGHDT and CDR2 YNNKEL (reference sequence). The CDR3 DNA reads TGTGCCAGCAGCCATATGGGGACCCTTAGAACCGGGGAGCTGTTTTTT. Residues: CASSHMGTLRTGELFF.

This clonotype showed up many times. In a library made to pick up alpha chains, this beta chain is a stray read with a size that means little. The chain combines TRBV6-1 with TRBJ1-3, with D uncertain. V was trimmed by 7 bases and J by 4 bases, leaving 11 bases between them. The CDR3 sequence is 13 residues long. CDR1 is MNHNS and CDR2 is SASEGT in the germline V gene. The CDR3 nucleotides are TGTGCCAGCATGACGGAATACGGAAACACCATATATTTT. Protein: CASMTEYGNTIYF.

Relative to its sample, this clonotype is medium-sized. In a library made to pick up alpha chains, this beta chain is a stray read with a size that means little. J is TRBJ2-4 and V is TRBV12-3 or TRBV12-4; perhaps TRBD2 as D (7 bases). The ends were cut back, 7 bases at V and 7 bases at J, with 17 bases in the middle. CDR3 size: 14 residues. The CDR3 region has the DNA TGTGCCAGCACCTTGGGGGCGGGAGTGAACATTCAGTACTTC. It yields the protein CASTLGAGVNIQYF.

This clonotype was counted many times. The library was designed around alpha chains, so this beta chain is a stray read whose abundance carries little weight. The rearrangement links TRBV12-3 or TRBV12-4 to TRBJ2-1, with D unresolved. The ends were cut back, 1 base at V and 12 bases at J, with 10 bases in the middle. The CDR3 is made up of 12 amino acids. CDR3 residues: CASSLGPTGQFF. The DNA of the CDR3 is TGTGCCAGCAGTTTAGGCCCGACTGGGCAGTTCTTC.

A note on this clonotype: A library prepared for alpha chains yielded this beta chain as an off-target read; its size is of little meaning. The chain links TRBV28 to TRBJ1-1, with D possibly matching TRBD1 (5 bases). The germline V gene has CDR1 MDHEN and CDR2 SYDVKM. V shed 4 bases and J shed 1 base, with 13 bases lying between them. This CDR3 comprises 15 residues. In nucleotides, the CDR3 is TGTGCCAGCAGTTCCTTGGGACGGCAGAACACTGAAGCTTTCTTT. Amino acid sequence: CASSSLGRQNTEAFF.

This clonotype is termed medium-sized (0.01 to 0.1%). Since it is a stray read in a library aimed at alpha chains, this beta chain has a size that is not meaningful. This chain links TRBV6-6 with TRBJ2-2, with 8 nucleotides matching TRBD2. J was trimmed by 6 bases and V by 7 bases; bases with no gene match: 7. This CDR3 has 14 amino acids. Germline CDR1 is MNHNY and CDR2 is SVGAGI (reference sequence). As DNA, the CDR3 is TGTGCCAGCACCCCAGCGGGAGTTTCCGGGGAGCTGTTTTTT. Translated, it gives CASTPAGVSGELFF.

This clonotype occurred many times. This beta chain is a stray sequence in a library constructed for alpha chains; its clone size is not meaningful. The chain combines TRBV29-1 with TRBJ2-1; TRBD1 is a possible D gene (5 bases). This CDR3 contains 10 residues. Germline V gene sequence: CDR1 SQVTM, CDR2 ANQGSEA. V was shortened by 5 bases and J by 10 bases, with 9 bases between the two germline ends. Here the CDR3 DNA reads TGCAGCGTTCGCAGGGCGGAGCAGTTCTTC. The encoded protein is CSVRRAEQFF.

By sample fraction, this clonotype is medium-sized. In a library made to pick up alpha chains, this beta chain is a stray read with a size that means little. The chain recombines TRBV2 with TRBJ2-7; D ambiguous. CDR3 length equals 12 residues. Trimming shortened V by 7 bases and J by 3 bases, and 10 bases separated the two germline ends. Germline V gene data show CDR1 as SNHLY and CDR2 as FYNNEI. CDR3 sequence: CASNPPGYEQYF. CDR3 in DNA: TGTGCCAGCAACCCCCCCGGCTACGAGCAGTACTTC.

This clonotype has at least ten counts. Since it is a stray read in a library aimed at alpha chains, this beta chain has a size that is not meaningful. The chain employs TRBV11-2 and TRBJ1-5, with D possibly being TRBD1 (5 bases). The V gene's germline CDR1 is SGHAT and CDR2 FQNNGV. CDR3 length: 13 residues. V was shortened by 4 bases and J by 6 bases, with 10 bases between the two germline ends. The CDR3 nucleotides are TGTGCCAGCAGCTCCGGACATGTTCAGCCCCAGCATTTT. Its translation is CASSSGHVQPQHF.